One TCR beta chain is described in this entry. This sample was included in a study of TIL therapy for anti-PD-1-resistant metastatic lung cancer. Sequencing used immunoSEQ v3. Repertoires were generated with immunoSEQ multiplex PCR, while TCRdb's copy carries only in-frame clones and drops some. This sample has roughly 92,000 clones, with 55% to 75% found just once. Documented time point: pre-treatment sample, taken before nivolumab and TIL therapy. The tumor samples were excised metastases, mostly pleural nodules or supraclavicular lymph nodes. Progressing patients received lymphodepletion, expanded TIL infusion and IL-2. Trimming pared 6 bases from V and 2 bases from J, leaving 15 bases between. The CDR3 length is 14 residues. Germline lookup yields CDR1 SQVTM and CDR2 ANQGSEA.

Sequences were derived from tumor tissue, sampled at baseline. The chain links TRBV29-1 to TRBJ2-3, with D perhaps TRBD2 (6 bases). This sequence originates from a person aged 25 to 85 with non-small cell lung cancer. CDR3 nucleotide sequence: TGCAGCGTCCCCATCTGGCGGGACACAGATACGCAGTATTTT. It is translated as CSVPIWRDTDTQYF.